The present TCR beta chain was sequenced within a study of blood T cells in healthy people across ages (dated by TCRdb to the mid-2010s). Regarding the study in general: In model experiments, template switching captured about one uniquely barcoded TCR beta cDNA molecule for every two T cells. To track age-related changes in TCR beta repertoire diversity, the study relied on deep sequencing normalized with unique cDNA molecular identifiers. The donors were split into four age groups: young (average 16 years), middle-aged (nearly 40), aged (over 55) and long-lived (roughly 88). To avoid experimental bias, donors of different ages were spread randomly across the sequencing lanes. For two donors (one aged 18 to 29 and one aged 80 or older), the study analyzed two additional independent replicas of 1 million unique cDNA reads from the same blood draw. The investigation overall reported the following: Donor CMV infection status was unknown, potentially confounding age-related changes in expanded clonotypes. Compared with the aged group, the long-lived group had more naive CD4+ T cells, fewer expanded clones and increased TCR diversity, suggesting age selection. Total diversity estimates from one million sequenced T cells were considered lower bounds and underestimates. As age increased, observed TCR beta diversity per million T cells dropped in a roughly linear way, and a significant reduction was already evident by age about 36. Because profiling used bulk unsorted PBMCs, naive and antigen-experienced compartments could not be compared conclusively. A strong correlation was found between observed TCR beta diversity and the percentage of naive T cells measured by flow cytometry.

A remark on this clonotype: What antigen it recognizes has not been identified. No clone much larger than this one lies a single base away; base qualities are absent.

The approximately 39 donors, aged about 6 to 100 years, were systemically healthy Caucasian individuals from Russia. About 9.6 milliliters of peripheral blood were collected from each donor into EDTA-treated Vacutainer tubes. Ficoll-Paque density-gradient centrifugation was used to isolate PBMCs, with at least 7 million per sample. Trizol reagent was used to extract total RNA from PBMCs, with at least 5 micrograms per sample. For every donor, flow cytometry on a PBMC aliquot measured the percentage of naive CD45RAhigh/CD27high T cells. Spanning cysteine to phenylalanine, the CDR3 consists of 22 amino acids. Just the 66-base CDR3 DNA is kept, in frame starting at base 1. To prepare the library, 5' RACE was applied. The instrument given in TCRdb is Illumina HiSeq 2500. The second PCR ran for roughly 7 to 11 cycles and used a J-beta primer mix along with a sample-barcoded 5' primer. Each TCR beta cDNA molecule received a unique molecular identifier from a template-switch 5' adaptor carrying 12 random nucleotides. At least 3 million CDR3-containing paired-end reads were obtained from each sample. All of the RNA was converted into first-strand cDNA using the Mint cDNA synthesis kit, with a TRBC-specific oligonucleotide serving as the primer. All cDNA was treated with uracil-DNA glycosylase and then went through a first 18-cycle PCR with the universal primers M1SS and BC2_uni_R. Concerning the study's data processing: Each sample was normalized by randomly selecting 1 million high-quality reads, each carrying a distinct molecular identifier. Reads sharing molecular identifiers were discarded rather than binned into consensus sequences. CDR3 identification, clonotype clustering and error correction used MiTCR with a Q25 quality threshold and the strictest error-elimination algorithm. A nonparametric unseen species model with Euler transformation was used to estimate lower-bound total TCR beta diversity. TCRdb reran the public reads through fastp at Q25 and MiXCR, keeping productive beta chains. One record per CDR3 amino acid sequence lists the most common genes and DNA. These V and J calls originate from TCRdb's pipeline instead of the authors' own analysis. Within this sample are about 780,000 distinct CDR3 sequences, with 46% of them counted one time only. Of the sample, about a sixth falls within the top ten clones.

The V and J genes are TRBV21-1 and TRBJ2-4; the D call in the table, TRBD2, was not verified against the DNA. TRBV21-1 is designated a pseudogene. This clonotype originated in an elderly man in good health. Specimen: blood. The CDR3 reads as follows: CASSKVLDSGGRRLGAKNIQYF. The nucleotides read TGTGCCAGCAGCAAAGTTCTCGACTCAGGAGGTAGAAGACTCGGAGCCAAAAACATTCAGTACTTC.